This T cell receptor beta chain came from a study of blood T cell repertoires in COVID-19. In germline, CDR1 is SNHLY, CDR2 FYNNEI. The V end lost 5 bases, the J end lost 3 bases, and 14 bases lay between the germline ends. The CDR3 has 15 residues. Generated by immunoSEQ multiplex PCR, the TCRdb table keeps only in-frame clones and is missing some. The table lists about 190,000 clones, almost 85% of them singletons. The sample was peripheral blood. The sequence was obtained from a woman aged 70-85 years with active or convalescent COVID-19. The chain carries TRBV2 and TRBJ2-1; possible D gene TRBD2, 5 bases. For the CDR3, the DNA is TGTGCCAGCAGTCTCGGACTCCCCGGCTACAATGAGCAGTTCTTC. As protein: CASSLGLPGYNEQFF.